The present TCR beta chain was sequenced within a study of shared clonotypes between healthy human individuals. Study in general: There were three CD4 naive, three CD4 memory, two CD8 naive and one CD8 memory plates per donor. Study-wide points: A reduction in generation probabilities was seen for non-shared clonotypes relative to those shared by all four donors. Clonotype sharing among donors was thought likely to change with sequencing depth.

There were only Caucasian adults among the donors, and all lived in Nashville, Tennessee. For this clone: The antigen remains undetermined.

The data were produced by immunoSEQ multiplex PCR, yet TCRdb's version contains in-frame clones alone and is incomplete. The repertoire includes 1,500,000 or so clones, 98% of them detected once, and around 0.33% sits in the top ten. Sequenced material: naive CD4+ T cells sorted from blood. The subset was: CD45RA+ positively selected. This clonotype originated in a man younger than 40 in good health.

The DNA of the CDR3 is TGTGCCAGCAGCTTAACGTCCACTTCCCCCACCGGGGAGCTGTTTTTT. This sequence encodes CASSLTSTSPTGELFF. The chain recombines TRBV7-3 with TRBJ2-2, with unresolved D. In germline, CDR1 is SGHTA, CDR2 FQGTGA. The length of the CDR3 is 16 residues. V dropped 0 bases and J dropped 4 bases, with 12 bases sitting between them. The whole variable domain, remainder taken from reference TRBV7-3 and TRBJ2-2, is GAGVSQTPSNKVTEKGKYVELRCDPISGHTALYWYRQSLGQGPEFLIYFQGTGAADDSGLPNDRFFAVRPEGSVSTLKIQRTERGDSAVYLCASSLTSTSPTGELFFGEGSRLTVL.